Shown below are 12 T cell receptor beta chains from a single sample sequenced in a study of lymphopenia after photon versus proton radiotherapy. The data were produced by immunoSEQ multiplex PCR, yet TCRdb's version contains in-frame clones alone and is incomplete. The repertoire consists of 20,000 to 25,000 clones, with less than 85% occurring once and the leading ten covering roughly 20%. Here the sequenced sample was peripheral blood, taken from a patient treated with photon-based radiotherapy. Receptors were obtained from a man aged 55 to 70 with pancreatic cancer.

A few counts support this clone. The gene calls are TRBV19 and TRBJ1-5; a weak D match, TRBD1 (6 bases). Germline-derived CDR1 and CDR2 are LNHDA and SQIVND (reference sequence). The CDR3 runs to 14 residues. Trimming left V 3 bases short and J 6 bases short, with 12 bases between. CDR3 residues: CASSIVQGGQPQHF. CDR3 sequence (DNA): TGTGCCAGTAGTATTGTACAGGGAGGTCAGCCCCAGCATTTT.

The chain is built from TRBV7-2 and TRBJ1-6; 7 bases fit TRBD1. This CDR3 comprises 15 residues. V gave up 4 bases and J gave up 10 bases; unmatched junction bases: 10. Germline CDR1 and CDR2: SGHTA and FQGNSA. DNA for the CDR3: TGTGCCAGCAGCTCTGTGACAGGGAGTGGATCACCCCTCCACTTT. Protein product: CASSSVTGSGSPLHF.

This CDR3 is CASSSRHGGTGNTEAFF. Written as DNA, the CDR3 is TGTGCCAGCAGCTCCCGCCATGGCGGAACAGGGAACACTGAAGCTTTCTTT. V is TRBV7-9 and J is TRBJ1-1; D might be TRBD1 (5 bases). CDR3 size: 17 residues. The germline V gene has CDR1 SEHNR and CDR2 FQNEAQ (reference sequence). V lost 4 bases, J lost 1 base, and 19 bases lay in between.

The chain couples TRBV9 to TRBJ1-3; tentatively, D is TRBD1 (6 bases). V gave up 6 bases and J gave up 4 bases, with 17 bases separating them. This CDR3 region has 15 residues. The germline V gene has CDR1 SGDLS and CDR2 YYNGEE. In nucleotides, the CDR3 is TGTGCCAGCAATTCAGCGGGGGCGCGGGGAAACACCATATATTTT. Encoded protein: CASNSAGARGNTIYF.

This CDR3 reads CASSEFPETLYEQYF. The CDR3 DNA is TGTGCCAGCAGTGAATTCCCGGAGACCCTCTACGAGCAGTACTTC. The chain uses TRBV6-1 and TRBJ2-7; D gene uncertain. CDR1 and CDR2 (germline): MNHNS, SASEGT. The V and J ends lost 2 bases and 3 bases respectively, with 14 bases between them. The length of the CDR3 is 15 residues.

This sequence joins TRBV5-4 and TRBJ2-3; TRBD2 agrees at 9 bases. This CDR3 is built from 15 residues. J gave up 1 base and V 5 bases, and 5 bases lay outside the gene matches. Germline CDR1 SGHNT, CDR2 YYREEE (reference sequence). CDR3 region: CASSYSGGGTDTQYF. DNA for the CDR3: TGTGCCAGCAGTTATAGCGGGGGAGGCACAGATACGCAGTATTTT.

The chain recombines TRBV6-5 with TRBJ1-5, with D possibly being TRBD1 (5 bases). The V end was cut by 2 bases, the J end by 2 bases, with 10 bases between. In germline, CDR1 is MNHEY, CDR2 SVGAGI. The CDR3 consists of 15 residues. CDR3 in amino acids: CASSYGGFGNQPQHF. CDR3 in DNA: TGTGCCAGCAGTTACGGGGGGTTTGGCAATCAGCCCCAGCATTTT.

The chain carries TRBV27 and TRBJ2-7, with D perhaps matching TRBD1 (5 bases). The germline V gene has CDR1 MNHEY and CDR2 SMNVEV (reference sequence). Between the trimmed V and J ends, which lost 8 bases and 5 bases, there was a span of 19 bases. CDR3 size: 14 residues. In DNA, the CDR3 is TGTGCCAGCCCCAGGATGGCAGGGTCCAACGAGCAGTACTTC. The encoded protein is CASPRMAGSNEQYF.

The CDR3 nucleotides read TGTGCCACTACACAGGCGGCCTATGGCTACACCTTC. Residues: CATTQAAYGYTF. V usage is TRBV14 and J usage is TRBJ1-2, with D perhaps matching TRBD1 (5 bases). Trimming shortened V by 10 bases and J by 4 bases, and 13 bases separated the two germline ends. CDR1 is SGHDN and CDR2 is FVKESK in the germline V gene. The CDR3 consists of 12 residues.

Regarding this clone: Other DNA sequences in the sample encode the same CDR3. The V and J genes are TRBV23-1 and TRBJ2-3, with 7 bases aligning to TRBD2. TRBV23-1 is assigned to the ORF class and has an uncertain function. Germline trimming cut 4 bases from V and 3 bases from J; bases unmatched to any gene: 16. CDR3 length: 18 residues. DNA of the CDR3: TGCGCCAGCAGTCGTAAGAGCCCGGGGGGAACTAGTACAGATACGCAGTATTTT. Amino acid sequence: CASSRKSPGGTSTDTQYF.

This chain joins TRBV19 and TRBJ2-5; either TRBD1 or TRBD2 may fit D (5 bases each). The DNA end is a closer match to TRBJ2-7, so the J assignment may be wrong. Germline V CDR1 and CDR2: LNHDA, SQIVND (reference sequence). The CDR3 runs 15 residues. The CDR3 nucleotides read TGTGCCAGTAGTATGACGTCCGGGGCAGCCTACGAGCAGTACTTC. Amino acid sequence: CASSMTSGAAYEQYF.

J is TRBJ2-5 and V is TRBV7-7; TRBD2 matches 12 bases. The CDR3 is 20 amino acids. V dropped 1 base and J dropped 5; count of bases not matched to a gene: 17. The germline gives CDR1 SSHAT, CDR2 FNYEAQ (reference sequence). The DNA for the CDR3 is TGTGCCAGCAGCTTAGGGGCTTCTGGGCTAGCGGGGGGGCCAGGCGAGACCCAGTACTTC. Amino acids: CASSLGASGLAGGPGETQYF.